This entry is about one TCR beta chain. The data derive from a study of blood T cell repertoires in COVID-19. The wider study: There were acute and convalescent COVID-19 samples, and they came from the United States, Italy and Spain. PBMCs, B-cell-depleted T cells, or T cells were the source of the cDNA or gDNA that made up the material.

The V gene's germline CDR1 is SGHNT and CDR2 YYREEE (reference sequence). The CDR3 length is 16 residues. J lost 4 bases, V lost 3 bases, and 11 bases had no gene match. In the authors' methods: Using reference gene primer amplification, nucleated cell counts were estimated. Clones were sequenced by immunoSEQ multiplex PCR, and TCRdb holds only the in-frame ones, with some missing. V, J and clone size are taken as reported in that table, and D and trimming were inferred from the DNA itself. The table includes over 55,000 clones, about four fifths detected once. Sequenced input: peripheral blood. This sequence was found in a woman of 80 years or more with acute or convalescent COVID-19. V and J are TRBV5-4 and TRBJ2-5; 8 bases line up with TRBD1. CDR3 DNA: TGTGCCAGCAGCTATGGGACAGGAGCTAGACGAGAGACCCAGTACTTC. This sequence encodes CASSYGTGARRETQYF.